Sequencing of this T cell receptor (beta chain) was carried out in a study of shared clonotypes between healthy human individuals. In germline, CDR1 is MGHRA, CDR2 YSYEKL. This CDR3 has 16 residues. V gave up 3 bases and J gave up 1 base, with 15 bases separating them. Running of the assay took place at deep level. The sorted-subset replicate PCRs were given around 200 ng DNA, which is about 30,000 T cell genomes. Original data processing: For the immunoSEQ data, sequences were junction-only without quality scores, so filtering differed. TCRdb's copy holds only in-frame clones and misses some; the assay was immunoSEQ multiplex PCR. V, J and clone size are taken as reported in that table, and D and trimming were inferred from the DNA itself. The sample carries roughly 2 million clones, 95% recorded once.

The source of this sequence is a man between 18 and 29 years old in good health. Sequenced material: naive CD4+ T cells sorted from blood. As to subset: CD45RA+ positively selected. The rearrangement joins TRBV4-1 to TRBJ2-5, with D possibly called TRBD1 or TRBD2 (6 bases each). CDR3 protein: CASSQGGGAPQETQYF. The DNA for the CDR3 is TGCGCCAGCAGCCAGGGGGGCGGGGCTCCCCAAGAGACCCAGTACTTC.